This TCR beta chain was sequenced during a study of blood T cells in healthy people across ages. Primed by a sample-barcoded 5' primer and a J-beta primer mix, a second PCR proceeded for 7 to 11 cycles. TCRdb used MiXCR to reprocess the 5' RACE reads, holding one entry per CDR3 protein. The sample consists of 650,000 to 1,000,000 distinct CDR3 sequences, 35% to 40% of them appearing once. In this sample, this clonotype turned up a few times. The antigen is unknown. Regarding the study as a whole: Getting older went along with TCR beta diversity per million T cells dropping roughly linearly. Diversity figures derived from one million T cells were judged to underestimate the true value.

Germline-derived CDR1 and CDR2 are MNHEY and SVGAGI. V dropped 2 bases and J dropped 11; count of bases not matched to a gene: 6. The CDR3 consists of 15 residues. Input material: blood. The clonotype originates from a man aged 18 to 30 in good health. The chain links TRBV6-5 to TRBJ1-6, with 10 bases lining up with TRBD1. The CDR3 nucleotides read TGTGCCAGCAGTTACGACAGGGGGCGGGATGCACCCCTCCACTTT. Translated: CASSYDRGRDAPLHF.